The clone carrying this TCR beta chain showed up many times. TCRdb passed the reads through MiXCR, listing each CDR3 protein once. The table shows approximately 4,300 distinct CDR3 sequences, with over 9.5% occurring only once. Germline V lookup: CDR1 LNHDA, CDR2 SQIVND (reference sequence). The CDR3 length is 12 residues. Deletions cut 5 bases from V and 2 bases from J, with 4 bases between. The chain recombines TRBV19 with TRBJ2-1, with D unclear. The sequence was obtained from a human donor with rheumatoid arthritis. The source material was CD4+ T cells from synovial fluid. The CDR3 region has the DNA TGTGCCAGTAGTTCCCCCTACAATGAGCAGTTCTTC. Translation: CASSSPYNEQFF.